The next 7 T cell receptor beta chains were all read from a single sample in a study of T cell changes during pregnancy in multiple sclerosis. Using immunoSEQ multiplex PCR, the repertoire was profiled, and TCRdb retains in-frame clones only, with some absent. The top ten hold more than 1.5% of the sample, which has under 95,000 clones, 91% seen once. Specimen: peripheral blood, collected after pregnancy. The receptors originated from a female donor in good health, enrolled as a control in a pregnancy study.

The V gene is TRBV9, the J gene TRBJ2-2; 7 bases align to TRBD1. Germline V gives CDR1 SGDLS, CDR2 YYNGEE. Trimming cost V 4 bases and J 0 bases; bases outside gene matches: 6. The CDR3 runs 16 residues. As DNA, the CDR3 is TGTGCCAGCAGCCTCCGCACAGGGGCGAACACCGGGGAGCTGTTTTTT. Translation gives CASSLRTGANTGELFF.

This clone occurred a few times. The CDR3 bases are TGCAGCGTGGGCGATGGGACTGAAGCTTTCTTT. This sequence encodes CSVGDGTEAFF. The V and J genes are TRBV29-1 and TRBJ1-1; D gene uncertain. This CDR3 region has 11 residues. Trimming pared 6 bases from V and 5 bases from J, leaving 10 bases between. Per germline, CDR1 SQVTM and CDR2 ANQGSEA.

V is TRBV19 and J is TRBJ2-7; a weak D match, TRBD1 (5 bases). This CDR3 is 14 amino acids long. Germline CDR1 reads LNHDA; CDR2 reads SQIVND (reference sequence). Trimming took off 3 bases at V and 4 bases at J, with 13 bases between the two ends. The CDR3 loop reads CASSIADSTYEQYF. The CDR3 DNA is TGTGCCAGTAGTATCGCCGACAGTACTTACGAGCAGTACTTC.

In this sample, this clone is medium-sized. The chain combines TRBV9 with TRBJ1-3; D ambiguous. Germline lookup yields CDR1 SGDLS and CDR2 YYNGEE. The CDR3 is made up of 15 amino acids. V shed 0 bases and J shed 2 bases, with 9 bases lying between them. The CDR3 DNA reads as TGTGCCAGCAGCGTAGATGACTTTCCTGGAAACACCATATATTTT. Its translation is CASSVDDFPGNTIYF.

The chain couples TRBV2 to TRBJ1-2; tentatively, D is TRBD1 (5 bases). With 4 bases removed from V and 6 bases from J, the gap between germline ends came to 21 bases. Per the germline V gene, CDR1 is SNHLY and CDR2 is FYNNEI. This CDR3 spans 16 amino acids. DNA for the CDR3: TGTGCCAGCAGTGCAGACAGCCCGAGAAATCCTCATGGCTACACCTTC. Its protein is CASSADSPRNPHGYTF.

The chain carries TRBV29-1 and TRBJ1-2, with 7 bases identical to TRBD1. The CDR3 length is 14 residues. Germline V lookup: CDR1 SQVTM, CDR2 ANQGSEA. V lost 1 base, J lost 6 bases, and 8 bases stayed unmatched. CDR3 sequence: CSVEVTTGVDGYTF. The CDR3 DNA follows: TGCAGCGTTGAAGTTACAACAGGGGTAGATGGCTACACCTTC.

The gene calls are TRBV27 and TRBJ2-7; D is unresolved. Per germline, CDR1 MNHEY and CDR2 SMNVEV (reference sequence). Trimming removed 2 bases from V and 0 bases from J, with 5 bases in between. CDR3 size: 13 residues. DNA for the CDR3: TGTGCCAGCAGTTTAACAGTCTCCTACGAGCAGTACTTC. Protein: CASSLTVSYEQYF.